This is a list of T cell receptor beta chains from one sample in a study of vaccination and CD4 T cells after COVID-19. These receptors' targets are unknown. Each CDR3 protein is one row after TCRdb ran MiXCR on the PCR reads. The sample has under 20,000 distinct CDR3 sequences; 35% to 50% are singletons. The specimen comprised CD4+ T cells from blood, cultured in vitro, sampled after SARS-CoV-2 vaccination. These receptors all come from a human donor who had recovered from COVID-19. Both conserved end residues are part of each CDR3. The D gene is left open where the match is weak. Clone size is not always given. Where it is, it says once, few, many or a class for expanded clones.

>TRBV5-1|13|.|TRBJ1-5|.
TGCGCCAGCAGCCTGAGGGGGGATCAGCCCCAGCATTTT
CASSLRGDQPQHF
>TRBV20-1|12|.|TRBJ1-1|.
TGCAGTGCTAGAGTACGGAACACTGAAGCTTTCTTT
CSARVRNTEAFF
>TRBV19|13|.|TRBJ1-1|.
TGTGCCAGTAGTCAGGATTTGAACACTGAAGCTTTCTTT
CASSQDLNTEAFF
>TRBV19|16|TRBD1|TRBJ1-5|few
TGTGCCAGTAGTATTCCGGGACAGGGGGCGAGGCAGCCCCAGCATTTT
CASSIPGQGARQPQHF
>TRBV9|14|.|TRBJ2-5|few
TGTGCCAGCAGCGTAGATTGGAGGACGGAGACCCAGTACTTC
CASSVDWRTETQYF
>TRBV4-3|14|.|TRBJ2-2|.
TGCGCCAGCGGCCAAGAGTCGAACACCGGGGAGCTGTTTTTT
CASGQESNTGELFF
>TRBV7-9|14|TRBD1|TRBJ1-5|.
TGTGCCAGCAGCCCGGACAGGACTAATCAGCCCCAGCATTTT
CASSPDRTNQPQHF
>TRBV7-3|15|TRBD2|TRBJ2-1|few
TGTGCCAGCGCGTTGCGGGAGGGTTCCTACAATGAGCAGTTCTTC
CASALREGSYNEQFF
>TRBV6-1|12|.|TRBJ1-2|.
TGTGCCAGCAGTAGACAGGAATGGAGCTACACCTTC
CASSRQEWSYTF
>TRBV19|13|.|TRBJ1-1|few
TGTGCCAGTAGTATAGCGGCCGGTATTGAAGCTTTCTTT
CASSIAAGIEAFF
>TRBV6-2/TRBV6-3|15|.|TRBJ1-5|.
TGTGCCAGCAGACGGAACGGTGATCGAAATCAGCCCCAGCATTTT
CASRRNGDRNQPQHF
>TRBV2|15|.|TRBJ1-5|.
TGTGCCAGCAGTGAGGGTTTCCAGAGCAATCAGCCCCAGCATTTT
CASSEGFQSNQPQHF
>TRBV7-2|16|.|TRBJ1-6|few
TGTGCCAGCAGCTTAGTTGTCGGCAGGGGCGCCTCACCCCTCCACTTT
CASSLVVGRGASPLHF
>TRBV19|17|TRBD1|TRBJ2-5|.
TGTGCCAGTAGATTGACCTCGGGACAGTTGAGCCAAGAGACCCAGTACTTC
CASRLTSGQLSQETQYF
>TRBV11-2|14|.|TRBJ2-7|.
TGTGCCAGCAGCCGGGTGGAAGGGTGGGGCGAGCAGTACTTC
CASSRVEGWGEQYF
>TRBV20-1|14|.|TRBJ2-3|.
TGCAGTGCTAGCGGCATCTATGGAACAGATACGCAGTATTTT
CSASGIYGTDTQYF
>TRBV20-1|15|TRBD2|TRBJ2-4|.
TGCAGCGCTAGTCGAAATTTAGCGGGAGGCAACATTCAGTACTTC
CSASRNLAGGNIQYF
>TRBV7-2|12|.|TRBJ2-5|.
TGTGCCAGCACCCGGGGCGGGAAGACCCAGTACTTC
CASTRGGKTQYF
>TRBV6-1|13|TRBD1|TRBJ2-5|few
TGTGCCAGCAACAGGGGACAGCAAGAGACCCAGTACTTC
CASNRGQQETQYF
>TRBV19|13|.|TRBJ1-2|few
TGTGCCAGTAGTCTGGAGGTCAGCTATGGCTACACCTTC
CASSLEVSYGYTF
>TRBV6-2/TRBV6-3|18|TRBD1|TRBJ1-1|.
TGTGCCAGCAGTTACTCGGGGGGTGGACAGGGATCGAGGACTGAAGCTTTCTTT
CASSYSGGGQGSRTEAFF
>TRBV7-8|13|.|TRBJ1-5|few
TGTGCCAGCAGAGCCCAAGGGGATCAGCCCCAGCATTTT
CASRAQGDQPQHF
>TRBV5-6|13|.|TRBJ1-1|.
TGTGCCAGCAGCTTAACAGGGCAAACTGAAGCTTTCTTT
CASSLTGQTEAFF
>TRBV6-2/TRBV6-3|13|.|TRBJ2-1|few
TGTGCCAGCAGTCTAGCGAACTACAATGAGCAGTTCTTC
CASSLANYNEQFF
>TRBV12-3/TRBV12-4|13|.|TRBJ2-1|.
TGTGCCAGCAGGGAGGCGGGCGGGAATGAGCAGTTCTTC
CASREAGGNEQFF
>TRBV10-3|13|.|TRBJ1-2|.
TGTGCCATCACGGACGCGGGGGCTTTCGGCTACACCTTC
CAITDAGAFGYTF
>TRBV27|14|TRBD2|TRBJ2-5|few
TGTGCCAGCAGCTCCCTTGGGAGGGGAGAGACCCAGTACTTC
CASSSLGRGETQYF
>TRBV4-1|15|.|TRBJ1-1|few
TGCGCCAGCAGCAAGCCAGACCAGTGGAACACTGAAGCTTTCTTT
CASSKPDQWNTEAFF
>TRBV21-1|14|.|TRBJ1-5|.
TGTGCCAGCAGCACCCAGGGTGATGGGCAGCCCCAGCATTTT
CASSTQGDGQPQHF
>TRBV20-1|15|TRBD2|TRBJ2-7|.
TGCAGTGCCCCGAGGACCAGCGGGGTCACCTACGAGCAGTACTTC
CSAPRTSGVTYEQYF
>TRBV27|14|.|TRBJ1-2|.
TGTGCCAGCAGTCCAGACATCTCTATCTATGGCTACACCTTC
CASSPDISIYGYTF
>TRBV7-2|15|.|TRBJ1-2|.
TGTGCCAGCAGCTTAGGTAGTTTGGCCAGCTATGGCTACACCTTC
CASSLGSLASYGYTF
>TRBV20-1|14|TRBD1|TRBJ2-5|.
TGCAGTGCCATAGAGGGACAGGGCCGGGAGACCCAGTACTTC
CSAIEGQGRETQYF
>TRBV20-1|15|.|TRBJ1-5|few
TGCAGTGCTAGGGGTGGGGGTGATGACAATCAGCCCCAGCATTTT
CSARGGGDDNQPQHF
>TRBV28|12|.|TRBJ2-1|once
TGTGCCAGCAACGGGGGTCGAAATGAGCAGTTCTTC
CASNGGRNEQFF
>TRBV15|16|.|TRBJ2-7|few
TGTGCCACCAGCAGGGGATCGTGGGGGAGCTCCTACGAGCAGTACTTC
CATSRGSWGSSYEQYF
>TRBV7-3|13|.|TRBJ2-3|.
TGTGCCAGCAGCTTGGGAGGAACAGATACGCAGTATTTT
CASSLGGTDTQYF
>TRBV5-1|14|TRBD1|TRBJ1-6|.
TGCGCCAGCAGCCCGGACAGGGCTGATTCACCCCTCCACTTT
CASSPDRADSPLHF
>TRBV7-2|15|.|TRBJ1-1|.
TGTGCCAGCAGCTTAGGGGGGGCGGGGGGCACTGAAGCTTTCTTT
CASSLGGAGGTEAFF
>TRBV5-4|14|.|TRBJ1-2|.
TGTGCCAGCAGCCCTGAGGGCAGCGGATGGGACTACACCTTC
CASSPEGSGWDYTF
>TRBV6-1|13|.|TRBJ1-2|.
TGTGCCAGCACCGGGTCGGGCGCCTATGGCTACACCTTC
CASTGSGAYGYTF
>TRBV2|13|.|TRBJ1-1|few
TGTGCCAGCATCCCGGGGAGTGATACTGAAGCTTTCTTT
CASIPGSDTEAFF
>TRBV20-1|13|.|TRBJ1-1|.
TGCAGTGCGCACAGGGAAGGACGGTCTGAAGCTTTCTTT
CSAHREGRSEAFF
>TRBV10-1|14|.|TRBJ2-1|.
TGCGCCAGCAGTAAGGGGACAACCTACAATGAGCAGTTCTTC
CASSKGTTYNEQFF
>TRBV10-3|16|TRBD1|TRBJ2-3|.
TGTGCCATCAGTGGCTCGACAGGGGTGGGCACAGATACGCAGTATTTT
CAISGSTGVGTDTQYF
>TRBV2|12|.|TRBJ1-1|.
TGTGCCAGCAGTTTTTACCCGGGGAGGGCTTTCTTT
CASSFYPGRAFF
>TRBV7-6|15|.|TRBJ1-3|few
TGTGCCAGCAGCTCTCCGGGACTCTCTGGAAACACCATATATTTT
CASSSPGLSGNTIYF
>TRBV20-1|15|TRBD1|TRBJ2-5|.
TGCAGTGCTAATACAGGGGGCGCGTTGCAAGAGACCCAGTACTTC
CSANTGGALQETQYF
>TRBV20-1|12|.|TRBJ1-1|.
TGCAGTGCTACCCTCTGGGACGGTGAAGCTTTCTTT
CSATLWDGEAFF
>TRBV19|11|.|TRBJ1-1|.
TGTGCCAGTAGTCCAGGTTTTGAAGCTTTCTTT
CASSPGFEAFF
>TRBV27|16|.|TRBJ2-1|.
TGTGCCAGTCAATCTAGATACGTCAGGGACTACAATGAGCAGTTCTTC
CASQSRYVRDYNEQFF
>TRBV12-3/TRBV12-4|17|TRBD1|TRBJ1-5|.
TGTGCCAGCAGTTTAGCGTCAGGGACAGGGGCCAATCAGCCCCAGCATTTT
CASSLASGTGANQPQHF
>TRBV9|15|.|TRBJ1-2|.
TGTGCCAGCAGCGGGACCGGGACCTTTAGGGGTGGCTACACCTTC
CASSGTGTFRGGYTF
>TRBV12-3/TRBV12-4|14|TRBD1|TRBJ2-1|.
TGTGCCAGCACCTGGGACAGAACGTACAATGAGCAGTTCTTC
CASTWDRTYNEQFF
>TRBV6-4|13|.|TRBJ2-5|few
TGTGCCAGCAGTAAGGACTTTGAAGAGACCCAGTACTTC
CASSKDFEETQYF
>TRBV6-1|13|.|TRBJ2-5|.
TGTGCCAGCAGTGAACAGGGCGGTAGGACCCAGTACTTC
CASSEQGGRTQYF